What follows are 7 T cell receptor beta chains derived from one specimen sequenced in a study of blood T cell repertoires in COVID-19. Generated by immunoSEQ multiplex PCR, the TCRdb table keeps only in-frame clones and is missing some. The table includes roughly 86,000 clones, roughly 84% detected once. Sequencing was performed on peripheral blood. The receptors here all came from a woman aged 80 or older with COVID-19, enrolled during active disease.

The chain combines TRBV19 with TRBJ2-7, with D possibly being TRBD2 (6 bases). The germline gives CDR1 LNHDA, CDR2 SQIVND (reference sequence). Trimming shortened V by 6 bases and J by 7 bases, and 13 bases separated the two germline ends. The CDR3 loop spans 12 amino acids. The CDR3 loop is CASSIQEGEQYF. The DNA for the CDR3 is TGTGCCAGTAGCATCCAGGAGGGTGAGCAGTACTTC. The entire variable domain, with the rest obtained from reference TRBV19 and TRBJ2-7, is as follows: DGGITQSPKYLFRKEGQNVTLSCEQNLNHDAMYWYRQDPGQGLRLIYYSQIVNDFQKGDIAEGYSVSREKKESFPLTVTSAQKNPTAFYLCASSIQEGEQYFGPGTRLTVT.

V usage is TRBV10-1 and J usage is TRBJ2-1, with D possibly matching TRBD1 (7 bases). Germline values: CDR1 WNHNN, CDR2 SYGVQD (reference sequence). The V and J ends lost 10 bases and 6 bases respectively, with 16 bases between them. The CDR3 runs 13 residues. CDR3 loop: CAIDREEGNEQFF. The CDR3 DNA follows: TGCGCCATCGACAGGGAGGAAGGCAATGAGCAGTTCTTC.

The chain is built from TRBV5-8 and TRBJ1-2, with 8 bases that match TRBD1. CDR1 and CDR2 (germline): SGHTS, YDEGEE. This CDR3 has 14 residues. The V segment lost 4 bases and the J segment 5 bases; nucleotides outside the gene matches: 7. The CDR3 region is CASSLRTGRYGYTF. Written as DNA, the CDR3 is TGTGCCAGCAGCCTACGGACAGGGCGTTATGGCTACACCTTC. The full variable domain, completed using reference TRBV5-8 and TRBJ1-2, is EAGVTQSPTHLIKTRGQQATLRCSPISGHTSVYWYQQALGLGLQFLLWYDEGEERNRGNFPPRFSGRQFPNYSSELNVNALELEDSALYLCASSLRTGRYGYTFGSGTRLTVV.

V gene TRBV7-9 combines with J gene TRBJ1-3; unclear D gene. Deletions cut 3 bases from V and 0 bases from J, with 9 bases between. The CDR3 totals 15 residues. The germline CDR1 and CDR2 sequences are SEHNR and FQNEAQ (reference sequence). This CDR3 is CASSFRGSSGNTIYF. Here the CDR3 DNA reads TGTGCCAGCAGCTTTCGAGGGAGCTCTGGAAACACCATATATTTT.

The V and J genes are TRBV11-2 and TRBJ2-3; 9 nucleotides line up with TRBD2. The CDR3 contains 16 residues. Germline loops: CDR1 SGHAT, CDR2 FQNNGV. The V and J ends lost 1 base and 2 bases, in that order; junction bases with no gene match: 4. CDR3 amino acids: CASSLGLAGSTDTQYF. The CDR3 DNA follows: TGTGCCAGCAGCTTAGGCCTAGCGGGGTCCACAGATACGCAGTATTTT.

This clone was detected only once. The CDR3 reads CATSDHRATGELFF. CDR3 nucleotide sequence: TGTGCCACCAGTGATCACAGGGCTACCGGGGAGCTGTTTTTT. J is TRBJ2-2 and V is TRBV24-1, with D possibly matching TRBD1 (6 bases). The CDR3 is made up of 14 amino acids. Trimming pared 3 bases from V and 5 bases from J, leaving 9 bases between. Germline V CDR1 and CDR2: KGHDR, SFDVKD.

This clone was found a few times. This sequence joins TRBV7-2 and TRBJ2-7; 7 bases fit TRBD1. With 5 bases clipped from V and 6 bases from J, the junction kept 4 bases outside the gene matches. Germline lookup yields CDR1 SGHTA and CDR2 FQGNSA. This CDR3 is 12 amino acids long. The CDR3 nucleotides read TGTGCCAGCAGCGTCTACAGGGGCGAGCAGTACTTC. This codes for CASSVYRGEQYF.